A selection of T cell receptor beta chains follows, all from one sample in a study of T-cell reconstitution after alpha-beta-depleted transplantation in children. TCRdb fed the PCR reads into MiXCR, producing one record per CDR3 protein. Seen here are over 550,000 distinct CDR3 sequences, over 9.5% observed once, and the top ten hold about 4%. The material was PBMCs from the stem cell graft donor, obtained from the stem cell graft. The receptors shown here come from a human donor who donated a stem cell graft to a child with acute myeloid leukemia. Both conserved end residues are part of each CDR3. Each record gives: D gene, clone size, J gene, V gene, CDR3 DNA, CDR3 protein. D genes are given only for firm matches. A row's size may be missing; if present it is once, few, many or a size class.

NA | few | TRBJ1-1 | TRBV29-1 | TGCAGCGCTGGACAGTACGCTGAAGCTTTCTTT | CSAGQYAEAFF
NA | few | TRBJ1-6 | TRBV20-1 | TGCAGTGCTAGAAATCCAGGGATTCGCAATTCACCCCTCCACTTT | CSARNPGIRNSPLHF
NA | many | TRBJ1-3 | TRBV12-3/TRBV12-4 | TGTGCCAGCAGCAGTCCAGGTCGCTCTGGAAACACCATATATTTT | CASSSPGRSGNTIYF
NA | few | TRBJ1-5 | TRBV10-3 | TGTGCCATCAGTGAGTCGAATTTCACGCAGTTGGGGGGACAGCCCCAGCATTTT | CAISESNFTQLGGQPQHF
TRBD1 | many | TRBJ1-4 | TRBV27 | TGTGCCAGCAGAAGGGACAGGGACGTTGAAAAACTGTTTTTT | CASRRDRDVEKLFF
TRBD1 | few | TRBJ1-1 | TRBV6-5 | TGTGCCAGCAGTTATCCCGGGACAGGGTCAGGCACTGAAGCTTTCTTT | CASSYPGTGSGTEAFF
TRBD2 | few | TRBJ2-1 | TRBV10-3 | TGTGCCATCAGTGCGGCCGGGACTAGAAACGGGAGGAATGAGCAGTTCTTC | CAISAAGTRNGRNEQFF
NA | many | TRBJ1-3 | TRBV6-1 | TGTGCCAGCAGTAAGGACGGGATTTACTCTGGAAACACCATATATTTT | CASSKDGIYSGNTIYF
TRBD2 | NA | TRBJ2-7 | TRBV30 | TGTGTCTGGGGGGGAGTGGAGCAGTACTTC | CVWGGVEQYF
NA | many | TRBJ1-1 | TRBV24-1 | TGTGCCACCAGACAGGAACGAGGGGCTGAAGCTTTCTTT | CATRQERGAEAFF
NA | many | TRBJ2-5 | TRBV25-1 | TGTGCCAGCAGTGAACCACAGGGAGCGGGAGAGACCCAGTACTTC | CASSEPQGAGETQYF
NA | few | TRBJ2-3 | TRBV15 | TGTGCCACCAGCAGAGATATGGGTTTAGATACGCAGTATTTT | CATSRDMGLDTQYF
NA | few | TRBJ2-7 | TRBV6-2/TRBV6-3 | TGTGCCAGCACAAAAGCGGCCTTACCCTCCTACGAGCAGTACTTC | CASTKAALPSYEQYF
NA | few | TRBJ1-1 | TRBV27 | TGTGCCAGCAGCCACCCACCCGGGGGCACTGAAGCTTTCTTT | CASSHPPGGTEAFF
TRBD1 | NA | TRBJ2-2 | TRBV12-3/TRBV12-4 | TGTGCCAGCAGCCTAGGGACAGGGATCTTCTCGAACACCGGGGAGCTGTTTTTT | CASSLGTGIFSNTGELFF
NA | many | TRBJ2-5 | TRBV29-1 | TGCAGCGTTGTTTCTTTGGAGGAGACCCAGTACTTC | CSVVSLEETQYF
TRBD1 | many | TRBJ1-5 | TRBV28 | TGTGCCAGCAGACGAACAGGGGGCCCCAATCAGCCCCAGCATTTT | CASRRTGGPNQPQHF
TRBD1 | many | TRBJ2-2 | TRBV24-1 | TGTGCCACCAGATACGGGACAGGTTCAGGGGCCGGGGAGCTGTTTTTT | CATRYGTGSGAGELFF
NA | few | TRBJ2-7 | TRBV30 | TGTGCCTGGAGTCCCGGGAACTACGAGCAGTACTTC | CAWSPGNYEQYF
NA | few | TRBJ2-3 | TRBV15 | TGTGCCACCAGCAGAGTTCGAGCGTCTAGCACAGATACGCAGTATTTT | CATSRVRASSTDTQYF
TRBD2 | many | TRBJ2-2 | TRBV20-1 | TGCAGTGCTAGCTCTAGCGGAAGGTCCGGGGAGCTGTTTTTT | CSASSSGRSGELFF
TRBD2 | few | TRBJ2-6 | TRBV6-2/TRBV6-3 | TGTGCCAGCAGTACTCCGGGACTAGCGGATTTCTCTGGGGCCAACGTCCTGACTTTC | CASSTPGLADFSGANVLTF
NA | NA | TRBJ2-3 | TRBV7-2 | TGTGCCAGCAGCTTACTGTTTGTGGATACGCAGTATTTT | CASSLLFVDTQYF
TRBD2 | few | TRBJ2-7 | TRBV20-1 | TGCAGTGCACCGCCGGGACTAGACCTGGGCGAGCAGTACTTC | CSAPPGLDLGEQYF
TRBD2 | NA | TRBJ2-7 | TRBV28 | TGTGCCAGCAACGAAATAGGGCTAGCGGGAGGTCGCCAACACGAGCAGTACTTC | CASNEIGLAGGRQHEQYF
NA | few | TRBJ2-1 | TRBV7-2 | TGTGCCAGCAGCCAACGGCCTCAGTTGGCAAATGAGCAGTTCTTC | CASSQRPQLANEQFF
NA | many | TRBJ2-2 | TRBV3-1 | TGTGCCAGCACCCTCCGAGTGGTCCGGAACACCGGGGAGCTGTTTTTT | CASTLRVVRNTGELFF
NA | few | TRBJ1-2 | TRBV20-1 | TGCAGTGCTCGGGACCCTAAAAAAGGGTACTATGGCTACACCTTC | CSARDPKKGYYGYTF
TRBD1 | few | TRBJ2-2 | TRBV19 | TGTGCCAGTAGTAGAACAGGGGACAACACCGGGGAGCTGTTTTTT | CASSRTGDNTGELFF
NA | NA | TRBJ1-1 | TRBV20-1 | TGCAGTGCTAGAGATCAGCCCTGGAACACTGAAGCTTTCTTT | CSARDQPWNTEAFF
TRBD2 | few | TRBJ2-7 | TRBV20-1 | TGCAGTGCTAGAGAGCTAGCGGGTAGCTCCTACGAGCAGTACTTC | CSARELAGSSYEQYF
NA | few | TRBJ2-1 | TRBV9 | TGTGCCAGCAGCGTAGAGGGCAATTCCTACAATGAGCAGTTCTTC | CASSVEGNSYNEQFF
TRBD2 | NA | TRBJ2-3 | TRBV7-3 | TGTGCCAGCAGCGCCGGACTAGTAGGGGTTCGGGATACGCAGTATTTT | CASSAGLVGVRDTQYF
NA | many | TRBJ2-3 | TRBV5-1 | TGCGCCAGCAGCTCCGGGACCAGCACAGATACGCAGTATTTT | CASSSGTSTDTQYF
TRBD2 | NA | TRBJ2-1 | TRBV10-3 | TGTGCCATCAGTGGAACTAGCGGGAGCTCCTACAATGAGCAGTTCTTC | CAISGTSGSSYNEQFF
NA | few | TRBJ2-1 | TRBV30 | TGTGCCACGTCCGGGGGCGCCTACAATGAGCAGTTCTTC | CATSGGAYNEQFF
NA | many | TRBJ2-1 | TRBV5-1 | TGCGCCAGCAGCTTGGATCGGGGCCCCGATGAGCAGTTCTTC | CASSLDRGPDEQFF
NA | NA | TRBJ1-1 | TRBV3-1 | TGTGCCAGCAGCCAGGCGGCCTCTGAAGCTTTCTTT | CASSQAASEAFF
NA | few | TRBJ2-1 | TRBV5-1 | TGCGCCAGCACGCAGGGCCCAAATGAGCAGTTCTTC | CASTQGPNEQFF
TRBD1 | NA | TRBJ1-6 | TRBV7-2 | TGTGCCAGCAGCTCCGGGACAGGGAGCTCACCCCTCCACTTT | CASSSGTGSSPLHF
TRBD2 | few | TRBJ2-7 | TRBV15 | TGTGCCACCAAGGCTAGCGGGTCCTACGAGCAGTACTTC | CATKASGSYEQYF
NA | NA | TRBJ2-5 | TRBV4-2 | TGTGCCAGCAGCTCCCTTTCGGGAGATGGAGAGACCCAGTACTTC | CASSSLSGDGETQYF
TRBD1 | few | TRBJ2-3 | TRBV12-3/TRBV12-4 | TGTGCCACCATCCCACAGGGGCGCACAGATACGCAGTATTTT | CATIPQGRTDTQYF
TRBD2 | NA | TRBJ2-7 | TRBV9 | TGTGCCAGCAGCCCAACCGGGACTAGCGGGAGTCGGAACGAGCAGTACTTC | CASSPTGTSGSRNEQYF
NA | many | TRBJ2-7 | TRBV18 | TGTGCCAGCTCACCCCTAGGCGGGGTATACGACGAGCAGTACTTC | CASSPLGGVYDEQYF
TRBD1 | many | TRBJ2-1 | TRBV6-2/TRBV6-3 | TGTGCCAGTCAGGGGACAGTTTACAATGAGCAGTTCTTC | CASQGTVYNEQFF
NA | few | TRBJ2-3 | TRBV9 | TGTGCCAGCAGTACCGGGACTTACACAGATACGCAGTATTTT | CASSTGTYTDTQYF
NA | few | TRBJ2-2 | TRBV9 | TGTGCCAGCAGCGTAGCAATCACCGGGGAGCTGTTTTTT | CASSVAITGELFF
TRBD1 | NA | TRBJ1-6 | TRBV5-1 | TGCGCCAGCAGCCAGGCGAGGGGGCAAGGTTCACCCCTCCACTTT | CASSQARGQGSPLHF
NA | NA | TRBJ2-5 | TRBV3-1 | TGTGCCAGCAGCCAACGGGGGACCCAGTACTTC | CASSQRGTQYF
NA | NA | TRBJ2-1 | TRBV20-1 | TGCAGTGCTAGAAGGGTCGACGAGCAGTTCTTC | CSARRVDEQFF
NA | NA | TRBJ1-4 | TRBV7-2 | TGTGCCAGCAGCTTACAGGGTCAGGAAAAACTGTTTTTT | CASSLQGQEKLFF
TRBD2 | NA | TRBJ2-7 | TRBV28 | TGTGCCAGCAGTTTACAGCCAGCGGGGGTCTACGAGCAGTACTTC | CASSLQPAGVYEQYF
TRBD2 | few | TRBJ2-5 | TRBV5-1 | TGCGCCAGCAGTTTCGGGACTAGCGGGAAAGATGGAGAGACCCAGTACTTC | CASSFGTSGKDGETQYF
NA | NA | TRBJ2-1 | TRBV4-3 | TGCGCCAGCAGCCAAGAAGTTGAGGGGCCACCACGACGCCGGAAGCAGTTCTTC | CASSQEVEGPPRRRKQFF